Following are 25 T cell receptor beta chains from one sample sequenced in a study of blood T cell repertoires in COVID-19. The assay was immunoSEQ multiplex PCR, and TCRdb's table has in-frame clones only and misses some. In the table there are approximately 150,000 clones, under 80% of which are singletons. Sequencing input: peripheral blood. The receptors were sampled from a man between 60 and 70 years old with acute or convalescent COVID-19.

This chain links TRBV4-1 with TRBJ2-6; possibly TRBD1 for D (6 bases). The CDR3 covers 17 residues. Trimming removed 3 bases at V and 5 bases at J, with 17 bases between. The germline gives CDR1 MGHRA, CDR2 YSYEKL. CDR3 nucleotides: TGCGCCAGCAGCCAGGGTGACAGGTTTCTTAGGGCCAACGTCCTGACTTTC. This sequence encodes CASSQGDRFLRANVLTF.

The CDR3 DNA follows: TGTGCCAGCTCACCAGCTAGCGGGAGTTCCGAGCAGTTCTTC. This sequence encodes CASSPASGSSEQFF. The V call is TRBV18, the J call TRBJ2-1; 10 bases fit TRBD2. Germline lookup yields CDR1 KGHSH and CDR2 LQKENI. The CDR3 is 14 residues long. Trimming cost V 2 bases and J 10 bases; bases outside gene matches: 5. The full variable domain, with the rest looked up from reference TRBV18 and TRBJ2-1, is NAGVMQNPRHLVRRRGQEARLRCSPMKGHSHVYWYRQLPEEGLKFMVYLQKENIIDESGMPKERFSAEFPKEGPSILRIQQVVRGDSAAYFCASSPASGSSEQFFGPGTRLTVL.

The chain uses TRBV18 and TRBJ2-7; 8 bases align to TRBD2. This CDR3 is built from 14 residues. CDR1 and CDR2 from the germline V gene are KGHSH and LQKENI. V shed 8 bases and J 3 bases; nucleotides not matched to a gene: 9. The CDR3 here is CASTRTSRDYEQYF. CDR3 DNA sequence: TGTGCCAGCACCAGGACTAGCAGGGACTACGAGCAGTACTTC.

This clone has only one observation. The V call is TRBV15, the J call TRBJ2-7, with a tentative D call TRBD2 (6 bases). The V end was cut by 0 bases, the J end by 4 bases, with 10 bases between. Germline V CDR1 and CDR2: LNHNV, YYDKDF (reference sequence). The CDR3 contains 14 residues. CDR3 sequence (DNA): TGTGCCACCAGCAGAGATGTGGAGGGTTACGAGCAGTACTTC. Its translation: CATSRDVEGYEQYF.

J is TRBJ2-5 and V is TRBV29-1; D is ambiguous. V lost 6 bases and J lost 7, with 18 bases in between. The CDR3 runs 13 residues. CDR1 is SQVTM, CDR2 ANQGSEA, per germline. In DNA, the CDR3 is TGCAGCGTGGAAACGTTTGTAGTTCGGACCCAGTACTTC. Protein: CSVETFVVRTQYF.

This chain uses TRBV28 with TRBJ1-5; D uncertain. Germline CDR1 and CDR2: MDHEN and SYDVKM. The CDR3 has 13 amino acids. Trimming removed 2 bases at V and 5 bases at J, with 7 bases between. CDR3 protein: CASSLIVDQPQHF. The CDR3 nucleotides are TGTGCCAGCAGTTTAATAGTTGATCAGCCCCAGCATTTT.

The CDR3 region has the DNA TGTGCCAGCAGTTCCGGGACAGGGGGTAGCAATCAGCCCCAGCATTTT. Protein product: CASSSGTGGSNQPQHF. The V call is TRBV27, the J call TRBJ1-5, with TRBD1 matching over 11 bases. The CDR3 is made up of 16 amino acids. Germline assignment: CDR1 MNHEY and CDR2 SMNVEV (reference sequence). The V gene end was trimmed by 4 bases and the J gene end by 0 bases; junction bases not matched to a gene: 2.

The V call is TRBV3-1 (or the pseudogene TRBV3-2), the J call TRBJ2-1; TRBD2 matches at 12 bases. Germline V gene lookup returns CDR1 LGHDT and CDR2 YNNKEL (reference sequence). This CDR3 contains 15 residues. Trimming removed 4 bases from V and 4 bases from J; junction bases left unmatched: 2. The CDR3 bases are TGTGCCAGCAGCCGGACTAGCGGGGAATACAATGAGCAGTTCTTC. Translation: CASSRTSGEYNEQFF.

This clone was found many times. V usage is TRBV12-5 and J usage is TRBJ2-2, with 7 bases aligning to TRBD2. Losses at the gene ends were 8 bases for V and 6 bases for J; bases not matched to a gene: 18. Looked up from germline, CDR1 is LGHNT and CDR2 is FRNRAP. CDR3 length equals 17 residues. CDR3 nucleotides: TGTGCTAGTTATTCGACTAGCATGGGACTTTCACCCGGGGAGCTGTTTTTT. Protein: CASYSTSMGLSPGELFF.

In this sample, this clone turned up a few times. The rearrangement joins TRBV6-6 to TRBJ1-6; 7 bases line up with TRBD1. Germline CDR1 is MNHNY and CDR2 is SVGAGI (reference sequence). Trimming removed 7 bases from V and 5 bases from J; junction bases left unmatched: 5. The CDR3 is made up of 14 amino acids. The CDR3 DNA sequence: TGTGCCAGCACCCCGGGACAGAATAATTCACCCCTCCACTTT. This codes for CASTPGQNNSPLHF.

The chain recombines TRBV2 with TRBJ2-1; 10 bases agree with TRBD2. Germline trimming cut 6 bases from V and 4 bases from J; bases unmatched to any gene: 3. Germline CDR1 reads SNHLY; CDR2 reads FYNNEI. The CDR3 is 14 amino acids. CDR3 DNA: TGTGCCAGCAGAAGACTAGCGGGTTACAATGAGCAGTTCTTC. This translates into CASRRLAGYNEQFF.

The chain carries TRBV2 and TRBJ2-2; D perhaps matches TRBD1 (6 bases). Trimming cost V 5 bases and J 0 bases, with 13 bases left between them. In germline, CDR1 is SNHLY, CDR2 FYNNEI. The CDR3 length is 16 residues. Written as DNA, the CDR3 is TGTGCCAGCAGTCCACAGGGATCCGCGAACACCGGGGAGCTGTTTTTT. Encoded protein: CASSPQGSANTGELFF.

This sequence joins TRBV6-4 and TRBJ1-3; D is unresolved. CDR1 is MRHNA and CDR2 is SNTAGT in the germline V gene. This CDR3 contains 18 residues. V gave up 0 bases and J gave up 9 bases, with 24 bases separating them. CDR3 amino acids: CASSDSYSTAGNLATIYF. The CDR3 bases are TGTGCCAGCAGTGACTCCTACTCAACAGCGGGTAATTTGGCCACCATATATTTT.

This clone has at least ten counts. The chain joins TRBV4-2 to TRBJ2-7; 13 bases fit TRBD2. This CDR3 contains 15 residues. The J segment lost 5 bases and the V segment lost 1 base, leaving 2 bases of the junction unmatched. Germline CDR1 reads LGHNA; CDR2 reads YNFKEQ. The chain's CDR3 is CASSQGTSGSNEQYF. The CDR3 DNA reads TGTGCCAGCAGCCAAGGGACTAGCGGGAGTAACGAGCAGTACTTC.

This clone was detected a few times. The DNA of the CDR3 is TGCAGTGCTAGTCTACCGCGGGCCTCCTACGAGCAGTACTTC. It encodes CSASLPRASYEQYF. The chain recombines TRBV20-1 with TRBJ2-7; D may be TRBD2 (5 bases). The germline V and J ends were trimmed by 3 bases and 0 bases, with 12 bases remaining between them. This CDR3 is built from 14 residues. In germline, CDR1 is DFQATT, CDR2 SNEGSKA (reference sequence).

The sample holds a few counts of this clone. V usage is TRBV13 and J usage is TRBJ2-1, with 9 bases aligning to TRBD2. The CDR3 totals 15 residues. Losses at the gene ends were 1 base for V and 6 bases for J; bases not matched to a gene: 4. Germline V gene sequence: CDR1 PRHDT, CDR2 FYEKMQ (reference sequence). CDR3 loop: CASSLVAGDGNEQFF. The CDR3 region has the DNA TGTGCCAGCAGCTTAGTAGCGGGAGACGGCAATGAGCAGTTCTTC.

This clone was detected a few times. The chain is built from TRBV5-6 and TRBJ1-4; D is unresolved. The CDR3 is 15 amino acids. Germline CDR1 is SGHDT and CDR2 is YYEEEE. Trimming removed 3 bases at V and 8 bases at J, with 17 bases between. CDR3 protein: CASSSSGSYNEKLFF. CDR3 bases: TGTGCCAGCAGCTCGTCCGGGAGCTACAACGAAAAACTGTTTTTT. The full variable domain, in which reference TRBV5-6 and TRBJ1-4 provide the parts outside the CDR3, is DAGVTQSPTHLIKTRGQQVTLRCSPKSGHDTVSWYQQALGQGPQFIFQYYEEEERQRGNFPDRFSGHQFPNYSSELNVNALLLGDSALYLCASSSSGSYNEKLFFGSGTQLSVL.

The rearrangement links TRBV2 to TRBJ2-1; maybe TRBD2 (6 bases). Per the germline V gene, CDR1 is SNHLY and CDR2 is FYNNEI. The CDR3 runs to 13 residues. The ends were cut back, 7 bases at V and 5 bases at J, with 12 bases in the middle. The CDR3 sequence: CASMGGANNEQFF. CDR3 nucleotides: TGTGCCAGCATGGGGGGTGCTAACAATGAGCAGTTCTTC.

The V and J genes are TRBV28 and TRBJ2-5, with D perhaps matching TRBD2 (5 bases). From germline, CDR1 is MDHEN and CDR2 SYDVKM. The V end was cut by 5 bases, the J end by 2 bases, with 15 bases between. This CDR3 comprises 15 residues. The CDR3 region is CASSPPAGLQETQYF. In nucleotides, the CDR3 is TGTGCCAGCAGTCCCCCCGCAGGACTTCAAGAGACCCAGTACTTC.

The chain combines TRBV29-1 with TRBJ1-2, with D possibly being TRBD1 (5 bases). The CDR3 consists of 13 residues. Trimming took off 5 bases at V and 3 bases at J, with 13 bases between the two ends. Looked up from germline, CDR1 is SQVTM and CDR2 is ANQGSEA. In DNA form, the CDR3 reads TGCAGCGTTTTTGCAGGGCTCGACTATGGCTACACCTTC. This gives the protein CSVFAGLDYGYTF. The full variable domain, in which reference TRBV29-1 and TRBJ1-2 provide the parts outside the CDR3, is SAVISQKPSRDICQRGTSLTIQCQVDSQVTMMFWYRQQPGQSLTLIATANQGSEATYESGFVIDKFPISRPNLTFSTLTVSNMSPEDSSIYLCSVFAGLDYGYTFGSGTRLTVV.

The chain combines TRBV2 with TRBJ1-5, with 9 bases aligning to TRBD1. This CDR3 is built from 15 residues. Looked up from germline, CDR1 is SNHLY and CDR2 is FYNNEI. V shed 5 bases, J shed 6 bases, and the junction held 8 bases outside the gene matches. CDR3 region: CASSTGTGSFQPQHF. The CDR3 nucleotides are TGTGCCAGCAGTACCGGGACAGGGAGCTTTCAGCCCCAGCATTTT.

The CDR3 DNA follows: TGTGCCAGCAGCCTACAGGGGTTTAGCACCGGGGAGCTGTTTTTT. As protein: CASSLQGFSTGELFF. This chain uses TRBV11-2 with TRBJ2-2, with 7 positions matching TRBD1. The germline V gene has CDR1 SGHAT and CDR2 FQNNGV. V lost 5 bases, J lost 4 bases, and 7 bases stayed unmatched. The CDR3 totals 15 residues.

This sequence joins TRBV10-3 and TRBJ2-2; 8 bases fit TRBD1. The CDR3 runs 17 residues. Germline CDR1 is ENHRY and CDR2 is SYGVKD. V lost 3 bases to trimming and J lost 0 bases; unmatched junction nucleotides: 6. CDR3 nucleotide sequence: TGTGCCATCAGTGAAGGGGGACAGGCAACGAACACCGGGGAGCTGTTTTTT. Translation: CAISEGGQATNTGELFF.

This clone has only a few counts. V and J are TRBV7-3 and TRBJ2-5, with D tentatively TRBD2 (7 bases). V lost 6 bases and J 5 bases, leaving 19 bases between the germline ends. Germline CDR1 reads SGHTA; CDR2 reads FQGTGA. The CDR3 has 15 residues. CDR3 region: CASSKGGGLWETQYF. CDR3 nucleotide sequence: TGTGCCAGCAGTAAAGGGGGAGGGCTTTGGGAGACCCAGTACTTC.

The chain employs TRBV7-9 and TRBJ1-1; tentatively, D is TRBD1 (5 bases). V lost 5 bases and J lost 3, with 13 bases in between. The CDR3 has 14 amino acids. Per the germline V gene, CDR1 is SEHNR and CDR2 is FQNEAQ (reference sequence). The CDR3: CASSHRGRDTEAFF. In DNA form, the CDR3 reads TGTGCCAGCAGCCATCGGGGGAGGGACACTGAAGCTTTCTTT.